This T cell receptor (beta chain) originates from a study of beta chain features in type 1 diabetes. Broader study findings: VDJ junctions in type 1 diabetes patients carried more deletions and fewer insertions. Patients with Type 1 diabetes showed moderately but significantly shorter TCRB CDR3s in all four CD4+ subsets.

The CDR3 is made up of 17 amino acids. Germline lookup yields CDR1 PRHDT and CDR2 FYEKMQ (reference sequence). Between the trimmed V and J ends, which lost 5 bases and 3 bases, there was a span of 20 bases. Expressed TCRB transcripts got sequenced, as all isolated RNA was reverse transcribed. Several million reads were obtained on average from naive, central memory and regulatory T cell samples. Profiled with immunoSEQ multiplex PCR; TCRdb holds only in-frame clones, not every one. The data show 240,000 or so clones, 20% seen once. This clone was recorded a few times. Its matching antigen is unknown. Based on CD45RO/CCR7/CD25/CD127/CD95/CD27, CD4+ regulatory, stem cell-like memory, naive and central memory cells were sorted. Purities over 95% were achieved in all sorted populations.

The chain combines TRBV13 with TRBJ1-5, with D perhaps matching TRBD1 (5 bases). The receptor comes from a woman aged 40-49 years with type 1 diabetes. Sequencing was done on a sample of naive CD4+ T cells from blood. The CDR3 sequence: CASSPLWGERVNQPQHF. The DNA of the CDR3 is TGTGCCAGCAGCCCCCTTTGGGGGGAAAGGGTCAATCAGCCCCAGCATTTT.